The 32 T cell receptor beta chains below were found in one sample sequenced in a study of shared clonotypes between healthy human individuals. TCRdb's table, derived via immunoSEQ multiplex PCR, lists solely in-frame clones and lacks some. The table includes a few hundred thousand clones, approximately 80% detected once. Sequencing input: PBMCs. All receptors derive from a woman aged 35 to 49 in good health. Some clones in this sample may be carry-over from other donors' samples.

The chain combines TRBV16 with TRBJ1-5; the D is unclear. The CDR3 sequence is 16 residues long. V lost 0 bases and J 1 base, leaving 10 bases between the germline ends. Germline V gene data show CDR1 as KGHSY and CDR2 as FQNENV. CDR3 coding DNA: TGTGCCAGCAGCCAATCCTGGGGAGCGAGCAATCAGCCCCAGCATTTT. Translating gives CASSQSWGASNQPQHF.

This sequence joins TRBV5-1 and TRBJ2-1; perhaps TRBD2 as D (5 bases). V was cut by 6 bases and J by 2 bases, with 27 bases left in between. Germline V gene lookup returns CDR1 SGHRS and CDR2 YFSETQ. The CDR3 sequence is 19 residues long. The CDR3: CASTALGGRGPGTYNEQFF. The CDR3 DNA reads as TGCGCCAGCACGGCCCTGGGCGGGCGCGGCCCGGGAACCTACAATGAGCAGTTCTTC.

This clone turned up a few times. This chain's CDR3 is CASSLRQGISLYYGYTF. The DNA for the CDR3 is TGTGCCAGCAGCTTGAGACAGGGGATAAGTCTATACTATGGCTACACCTTC. The chain combines TRBV7-2 with TRBJ1-2; TRBD1 agrees at 8 bases. Germline-derived CDR1 and CDR2 are SGHTA and FQGNSA. This CDR3 has 17 amino acids. V shed 3 bases, J shed 3 bases, and the junction held 12 bases outside the gene matches. Using reference TRBV7-2 and TRBJ1-2 for the parts outside the CDR3, the full variable domain is GAGVSQSPSNKVTEKGKDVELRCDPISGHTALYWYRQSLGQGLEFLIYFQGNSAPDKSGLPSDRFSAERTGGSVSTLTIQRTQQEDSAVYLCASSLRQGISLYYGYTFGSGTRLTVV.

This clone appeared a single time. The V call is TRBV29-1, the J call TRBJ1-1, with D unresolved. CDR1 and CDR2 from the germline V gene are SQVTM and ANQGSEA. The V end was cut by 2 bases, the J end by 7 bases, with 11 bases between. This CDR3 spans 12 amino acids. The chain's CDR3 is CSVESSRLEAFF. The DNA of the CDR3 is TGCAGCGTTGAAAGTTCGAGGCTTGAAGCTTTCTTT.

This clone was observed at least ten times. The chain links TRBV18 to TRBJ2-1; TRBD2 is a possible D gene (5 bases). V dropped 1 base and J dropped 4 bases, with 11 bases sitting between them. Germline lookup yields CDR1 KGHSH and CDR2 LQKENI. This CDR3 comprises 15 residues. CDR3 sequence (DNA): TGTGCCAGCTCACCACTGCCCGGGGAATACAATGAGCAGTTCTTC. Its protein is CASSPLPGEYNEQFF.

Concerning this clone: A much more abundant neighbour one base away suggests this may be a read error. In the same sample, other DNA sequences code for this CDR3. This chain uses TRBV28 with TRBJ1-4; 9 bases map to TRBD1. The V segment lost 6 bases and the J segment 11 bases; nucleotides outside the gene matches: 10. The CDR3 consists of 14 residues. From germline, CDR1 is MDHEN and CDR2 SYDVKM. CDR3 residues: CASRFRDRVGKLFF. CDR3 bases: TGTGCCAGCAGGTTCCGGGACAGGGTCGGGAAACTGTTTTTT.

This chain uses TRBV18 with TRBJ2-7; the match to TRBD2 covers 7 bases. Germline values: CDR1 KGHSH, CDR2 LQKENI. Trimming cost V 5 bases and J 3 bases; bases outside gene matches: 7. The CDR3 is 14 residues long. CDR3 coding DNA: TGTGCCAGCTCATCATCGGGGGGAAACTACGAGCAGTACTTC. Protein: CASSSSGGNYEQYF.

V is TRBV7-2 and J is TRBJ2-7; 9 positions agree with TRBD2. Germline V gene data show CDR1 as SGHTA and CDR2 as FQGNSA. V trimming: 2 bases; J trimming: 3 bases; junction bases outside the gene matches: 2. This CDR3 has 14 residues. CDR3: CASSLLAGSYEQYF. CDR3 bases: TGTGCCAGCAGCTTACTAGCGGGAAGCTACGAGCAGTACTTC.

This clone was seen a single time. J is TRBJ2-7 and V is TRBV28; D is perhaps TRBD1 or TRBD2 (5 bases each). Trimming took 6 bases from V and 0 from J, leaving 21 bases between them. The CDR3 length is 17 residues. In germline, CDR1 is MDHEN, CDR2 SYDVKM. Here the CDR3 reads CASRTKALLGHSYEQYF. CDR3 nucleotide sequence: TGTGCCAGCAGGACTAAAGCCCTCCTGGGGCACTCCTACGAGCAGTACTTC.

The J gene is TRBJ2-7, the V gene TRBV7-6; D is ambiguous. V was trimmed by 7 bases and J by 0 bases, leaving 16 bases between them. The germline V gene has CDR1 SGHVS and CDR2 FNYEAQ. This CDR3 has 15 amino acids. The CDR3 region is CASTESPYGSYEQYF. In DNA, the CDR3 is TGTGCCAGCACCGAATCCCCATACGGCTCCTACGAGCAGTACTTC. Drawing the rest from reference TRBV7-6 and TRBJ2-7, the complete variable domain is GAGVSQSPRYKVTKRGQDVALRCDPISGHVSLYWYRQALGQGPEFLTYFNYEAQQDKSGLPNDRFSAERPEGSISTLTIQRTEQRDSAMYRCASTESPYGSYEQYFGPGTRLTVT.

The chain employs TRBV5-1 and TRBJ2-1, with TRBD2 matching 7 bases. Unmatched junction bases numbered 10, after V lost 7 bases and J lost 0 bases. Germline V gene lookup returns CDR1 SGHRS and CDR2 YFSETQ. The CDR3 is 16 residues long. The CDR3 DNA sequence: TGCGCCAGCCGCTCGACGGGCGGGAGCTCCTACAATGAGCAGTTCTTC. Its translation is CASRSTGGSSYNEQFF.

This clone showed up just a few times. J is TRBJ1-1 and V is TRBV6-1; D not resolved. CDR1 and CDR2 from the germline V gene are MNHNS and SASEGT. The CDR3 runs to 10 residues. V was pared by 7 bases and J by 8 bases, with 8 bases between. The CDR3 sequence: CASIVGEAFF. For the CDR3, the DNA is TGTGCCAGCATTGTAGGGGAAGCTTTCTTT.

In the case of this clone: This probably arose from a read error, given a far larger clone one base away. The CDR3 reads CSASREEGYTF. CDR3 bases: TGCAGTGCTAGCCGGGAGGAAGGCTACACCTTC. The rearrangement joins TRBV20-1 to TRBJ1-2; D not resolved. This CDR3 has 11 amino acids. Trimming stripped 3 bases from V and 8 bases from J, with 10 bases between. Per the germline V gene, CDR1 is DFQATT and CDR2 is SNEGSKA (reference sequence).

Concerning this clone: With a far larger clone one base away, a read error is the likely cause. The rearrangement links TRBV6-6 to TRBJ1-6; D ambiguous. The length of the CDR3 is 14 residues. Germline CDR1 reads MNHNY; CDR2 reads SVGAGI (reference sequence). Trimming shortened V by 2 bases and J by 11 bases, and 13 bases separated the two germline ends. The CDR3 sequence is CASSYEAGGPPLHF. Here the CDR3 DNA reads TGTGCCAGCAGTTACGAGGCAGGCGGTCCACCCCTCCACTTT.

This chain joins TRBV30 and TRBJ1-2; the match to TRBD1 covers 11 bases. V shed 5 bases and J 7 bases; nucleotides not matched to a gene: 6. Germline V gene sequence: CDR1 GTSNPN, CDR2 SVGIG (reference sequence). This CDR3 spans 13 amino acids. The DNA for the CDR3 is TGTGCCTGGGAGGGACAGGGGGGATCTGGCTACACCTTC. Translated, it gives CAWEGQGGSGYTF. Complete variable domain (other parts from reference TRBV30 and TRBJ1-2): SQTIHQWPATLVQPVGSPLSLECTVEGTSNPNLYWYRQAAGRGLQLLFYSVGIGQISSEVPQNLSASRPQDRQFILSSKKLLLSDSGFYLCAWEGQGGSGYTFGSGTRLTVV.

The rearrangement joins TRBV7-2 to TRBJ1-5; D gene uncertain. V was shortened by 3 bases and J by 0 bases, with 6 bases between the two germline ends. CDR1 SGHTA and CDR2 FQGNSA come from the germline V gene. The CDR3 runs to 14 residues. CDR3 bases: TGTGCCAGCAGCTTGGCCTATAGCAATCAGCCCCAGCATTTT. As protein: CASSLAYSNQPQHF.

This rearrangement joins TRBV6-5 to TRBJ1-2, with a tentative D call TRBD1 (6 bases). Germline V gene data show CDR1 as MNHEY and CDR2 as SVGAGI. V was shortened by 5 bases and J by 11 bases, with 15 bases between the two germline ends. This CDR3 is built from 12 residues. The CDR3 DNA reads TGTGCCAGCAGTCGGGGGCGTGATTGGTACACCTTC. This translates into CASSRGRDWYTF.

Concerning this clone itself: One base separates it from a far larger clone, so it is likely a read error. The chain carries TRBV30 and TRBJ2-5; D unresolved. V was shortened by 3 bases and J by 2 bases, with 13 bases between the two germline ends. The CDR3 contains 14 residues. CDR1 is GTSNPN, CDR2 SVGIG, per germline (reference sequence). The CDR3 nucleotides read TGTGCCTGGAGCCGACGGGTTCGACAAGAGACCCAGTACTTC. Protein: CAWSRRVRQETQYF.

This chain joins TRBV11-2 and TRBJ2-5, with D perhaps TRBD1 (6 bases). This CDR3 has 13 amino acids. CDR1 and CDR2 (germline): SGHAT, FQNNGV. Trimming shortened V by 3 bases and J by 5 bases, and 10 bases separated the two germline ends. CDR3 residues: CASSFSGEETQYF. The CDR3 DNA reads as TGTGCCAGCAGCTTCTCAGGGGAGGAGACCCAGTACTTC. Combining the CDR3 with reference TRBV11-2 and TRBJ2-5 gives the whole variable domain EAGVAQSPRYKIIEKRQSVAFWCNPISGHATLYWYQQILGQGPKLLIQFQNNGVVDDSQLPKDRFSAERLKGVDSTLKIQPAKLEDSAVYLCASSFSGEETQYFGPGTRLLVL.

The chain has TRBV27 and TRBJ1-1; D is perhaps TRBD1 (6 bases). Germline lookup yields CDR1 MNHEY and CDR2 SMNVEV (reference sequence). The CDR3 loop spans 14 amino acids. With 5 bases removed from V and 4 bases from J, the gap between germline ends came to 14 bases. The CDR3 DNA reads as TGTGCCAGCAGTCTAATCCAGGGGAGCACTGAAGCTTTCTTT. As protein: CASSLIQGSTEAFF.

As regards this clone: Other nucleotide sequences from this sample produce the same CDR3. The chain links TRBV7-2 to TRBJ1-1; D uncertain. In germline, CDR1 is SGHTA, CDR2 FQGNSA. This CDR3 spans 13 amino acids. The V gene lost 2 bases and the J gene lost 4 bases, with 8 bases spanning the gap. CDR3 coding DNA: TGTGCCAGCAGCTTAACCGGAGGCACTGAAGCTTTCTTT. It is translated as CASSLTGGTEAFF.

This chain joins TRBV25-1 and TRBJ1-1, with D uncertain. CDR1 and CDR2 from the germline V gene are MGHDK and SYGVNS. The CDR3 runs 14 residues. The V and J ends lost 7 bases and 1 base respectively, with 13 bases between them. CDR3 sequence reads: CASIYSLSNTEAFF. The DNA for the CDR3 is TGTGCCAGCATATATAGTTTATCGAACACTGAAGCTTTCTTT.

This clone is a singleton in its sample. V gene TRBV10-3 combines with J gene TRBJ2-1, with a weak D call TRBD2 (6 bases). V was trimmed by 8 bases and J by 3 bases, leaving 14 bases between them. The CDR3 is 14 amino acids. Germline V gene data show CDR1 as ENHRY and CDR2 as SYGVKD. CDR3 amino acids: CAIEGSGGYNEQFF. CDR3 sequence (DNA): TGTGCCATCGAAGGTAGCGGAGGCTACAATGAGCAGTTCTTC.

CDR3 DNA: TGTGCCAGCAGTGCCTCTCTCGGGGGGGATACGCAGTATTTT. Amino acids: CASSASLGGDTQYF. The V gene is TRBV2, the J gene TRBJ2-3; 7 bases align to TRBD2. The ends lost 4 bases at V and 6 bases at J; junction bases unmatched: 7. CDR3 length equals 14 residues. CDR1 and CDR2 (germline): SNHLY, FYNNEI.

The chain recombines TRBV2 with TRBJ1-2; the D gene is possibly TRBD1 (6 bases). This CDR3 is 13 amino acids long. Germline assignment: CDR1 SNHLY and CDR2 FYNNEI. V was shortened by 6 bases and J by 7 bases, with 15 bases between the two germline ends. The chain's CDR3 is CASSGTGMSGYTF. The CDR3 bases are TGTGCCAGCAGCGGAACAGGGATGTCTGGCTACACCTTC.

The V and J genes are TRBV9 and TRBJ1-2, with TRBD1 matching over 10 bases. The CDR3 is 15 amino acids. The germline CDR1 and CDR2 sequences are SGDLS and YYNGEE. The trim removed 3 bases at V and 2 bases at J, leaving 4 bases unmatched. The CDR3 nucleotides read TGTGCCAGCAGCGCGACAGGGGGCGCGAACTATGGCTACACCTTC. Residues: CASSATGGANYGYTF.

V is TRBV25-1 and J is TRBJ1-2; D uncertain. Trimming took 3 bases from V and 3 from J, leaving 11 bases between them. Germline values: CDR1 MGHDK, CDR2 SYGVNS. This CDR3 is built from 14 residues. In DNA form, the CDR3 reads TGTGCCAGCAGTGACCTAGGGCGCGACTATGGCTACACCTTC. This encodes CASSDLGRDYGYTF.

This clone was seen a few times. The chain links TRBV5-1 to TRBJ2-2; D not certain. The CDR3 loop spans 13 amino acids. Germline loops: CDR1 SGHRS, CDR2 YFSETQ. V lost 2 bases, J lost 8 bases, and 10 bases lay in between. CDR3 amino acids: CASSFGRTGELFF. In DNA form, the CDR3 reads TGCGCCAGCAGCTTCGGGCGGACGGGGGAGCTGTTTTTT.

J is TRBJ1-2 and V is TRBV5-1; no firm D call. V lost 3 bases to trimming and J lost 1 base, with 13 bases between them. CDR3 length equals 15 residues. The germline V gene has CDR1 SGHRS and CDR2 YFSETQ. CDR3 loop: CASSSQNGLNYGYTF. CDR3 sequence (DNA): TGCGCCAGCAGCTCACAGAACGGCCTTAACTATGGCTACACCTTC.

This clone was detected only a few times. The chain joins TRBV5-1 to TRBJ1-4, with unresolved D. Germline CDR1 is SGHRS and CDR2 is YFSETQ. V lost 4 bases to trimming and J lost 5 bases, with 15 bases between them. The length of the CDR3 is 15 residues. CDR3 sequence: CASSLSDARNEKLFF. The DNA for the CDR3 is TGCGCCAGCAGCCTCAGTGATGCGAGGAATGAAAAACTGTTTTTT.

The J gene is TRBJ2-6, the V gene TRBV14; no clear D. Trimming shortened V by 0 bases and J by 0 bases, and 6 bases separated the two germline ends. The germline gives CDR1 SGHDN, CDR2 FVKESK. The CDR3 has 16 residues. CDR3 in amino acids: CASSQELISGANVLTF. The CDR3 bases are TGTGCCAGCAGCCAAGAACTAATCTCTGGGGCCAACGTCCTGACTTTC.

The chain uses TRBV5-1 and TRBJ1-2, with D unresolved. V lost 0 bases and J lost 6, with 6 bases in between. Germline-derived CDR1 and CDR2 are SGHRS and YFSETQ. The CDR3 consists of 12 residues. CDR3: CASSLAGDGYTF. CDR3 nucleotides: TGCGCCAGCAGCTTGGCTGGGGATGGCTACACCTTC. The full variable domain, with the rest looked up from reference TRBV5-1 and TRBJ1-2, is KAGVTQTPRYLIKTRGQQVTLSCSPISGHRSVSWYQQTPGQGLQFLFEYFSETQRNKGNFPGRFSGRQFSNSRSEMNVSTLELGDSALYLCASSLAGDGYTFGSGTRLTVV.